This TCR beta chain was recorded in a study of CD8 T cells in Susac syndrome. This clonotype was recorded once. When the RNA was reverse transcribed, random hexamers were used with an input of about 0.5 to 1 ug. The TCR beta CDR3 was amplified by immunoSEQ multiplex PCR across 54 Vbeta, 13 Jbeta. TCRdb reprocessed the immunoSEQ multiplex PCR reads via MiXCR and lists one record per CDR3 protein. Of 250,000 to 350,000 distinct CDR3 sequences in the sample, about 90% were seen once. The specimen sequenced was CD4+ T cells from PBMCs. This TCR was recovered from a human donor with multiple sclerosis.

The CDR3 spells CASGRDIYNEQFF. Written as DNA, the CDR3 is TGTGCCAGCGGCCGGGACATCTACAATGAGCAGTTCTTC. The genes are TRBV6-2 or TRBV6-3 and TRBJ2-1; D might be TRBD1 (6 bases). The CDR3 has 13 residues. Per germline, CDR1 MNHEY and CDR2 SVGEGT. The V end lost 8 bases, the J end lost 3 bases, and 11 bases lay between the germline ends.